A selection of T cell receptor beta chains follows, all from one sample in a study of beta chain features in type 1 diabetes. Sequenced by immunoSEQ multiplex PCR; TCRdb stores in-frame clones only, minus some. In the table there are hundreds of thousands of clones, 11% to 15% of which are singletons. What was sequenced was naive CD4+ T cells from blood. Receptors originate from a man younger than 35 with type 1 diabetes. Each CDR3 is given with its conserved first and last residue. D genes are given only for firm matches. The listing skips clone size in some rows; elsewhere it reads once, few, many or a size class.

clone_size d_call j_call v_call cdr3_nt cdr3_aa
few - TRBJ1-1 TRBV2 TGTGCCAGCAGTATGACCCTACTGGAGACTGAAGCTTTCTTT CASSMTLLETEAFF
few TRBD1 TRBJ2-5 TRBV9 TGTGCCAGCAGCGCGGACAGGGGGCCGACGGAGACCCAGTACTTC CASSADRGPTETQYF
- TRBD1 TRBJ2-4 TRBV11-1 TGTGCCAGCAGCCGACAGGGCCATATACACTTC CASSRQGHIHF
few TRBD2 TRBJ2-1 TRBV30 TGTGCCTGGAGTGTAGCGGGAGGGCCTCATGAGCAGTTCTTC CAWSVAGGPHEQFF
few - TRBJ2-7 TRBV2 TGTGCCAGCAACCCGGGACTCCGGCGCGAGCAGTACTTC CASNPGLRREQYF
few - TRBJ2-7 TRBV4-3 TGCGCCAGCAGCCAAGATCGCAGCTACGAGCAGTACTTC CASSQDRSYEQYF
few TRBD1 TRBJ1-2 TRBV28 TGTGCCAGCAGTTTGCCGCTACAGGGGGCGGGTGGCTACACCTTC CASSLPLQGAGGYTF
few - TRBJ2-1 TRBV5-1 TGCGCCAGCAGCTTGGCCCCGCCTCGCAATGAGCAGTTCTTC CASSLAPPRNEQFF
- - TRBJ2-7 TRBV30 TGTGCCTGGAGTGTACAAACGGGGTCGTTCCCCTACGAGCAGTACTTC CAWSVQTGSFPYEQYF
- - TRBJ2-4 TRBV6-5 TGTGCCAGCAGTTACGGGAAGGCTTTAGCCAAAAACATTCAGTACTTC CASSYGKALAKNIQYF
- TRBD1 TRBJ1-1 TRBV4-2 TGTGCCAGCAGCCCTGGACAGGGAGTGAACACTGAAGCTTTCTTT CASSPGQGVNTEAFF
- - TRBJ2-6 TRBV29-1 TGCAGCGTCGGACAGTTCAGCTCTGGGGCCAACGTCCTGACTTTC CSVGQFSSGANVLTF
few - TRBJ2-5 TRBV27 TGTGCCAGCAGTTTAGGACCCGGGACCCAGTACTTC CASSLGPGTQYF
few TRBD1 TRBJ2-7 TRBV7-8 TGTGCCAGCAGGGACAGGGGGCAGGTCTATCACGAGCAGTACTTC CASRDRGQVYHEQYF
few - TRBJ2-3 TRBV9 TGTGCCAGCAGCGTAGAGGTGGGAGATACGCAGTATTTT CASSVEVGDTQYF
- - TRBJ2-3 TRBV6-5 TGTGCCAGCAGCAAGGGAGCCAGCACAGATACGCAGTATTTT CASSKGASTDTQYF
few TRBD2 TRBJ2-5 TRBV7-2 TGTGCCAGCAGCTGGACTAGCGGGAGATTCGGAGAGACCCAGTACTTC CASSWTSGRFGETQYF
few - TRBJ2-5 TRBV10-3 TGTGCCATCAAGCCCACCCCCGGGGAAGAGACCCAGTACTTC CAIKPTPGEETQYF